This T cell receptor beta chain was identified in a study of OX40 agonist ivuxolimab in advanced cancers. Germline V gene lookup returns CDR1 LGHNA and CDR2 YSLEER. CDR3 length: 16 residues. V lost 4 bases to trimming and J lost 0 bases, with 13 bases between them. This clone has a single count. This table comes from immunoSEQ multiplex PCR, and its TCRdb copy is limited to in-frame clones, with some not included. The sample yields some 50,000 clones, roughly 94% seen once. The clonotype was recovered from an adult with an advanced solid tumor such as melanoma, head and neck, liver or kidney cancer. The specimen was CD4+ or CD8+ T cells sorted from blood, collected in a trial of the OX40 agonist ivuxolimab. V and J are TRBV4-3 and TRBJ1-3; D is ambiguous. CDR3 residues: CASSLGLKYSGNTIYF. CDR3 DNA sequence: TGCGCCAGCAGCCTAGGACTTAAATACTCTGGAAACACCATATATTTT.